These T cell receptor beta chains were read from a single sample in a study of shared clonotypes between healthy human individuals. This table comes from immunoSEQ multiplex PCR, and its TCRdb copy is limited to in-frame clones, with some not included. In the table there are under 2,500,000 clones, approximately 94% of which are singletons. Sequencing was performed on naive CD4+ T cells sorted from blood. These receptors were obtained from a man in his late teens or twenties in good health. Each CDR3 is given with its conserved first and last residue. D genes are given only for firm matches. Only some rows state a clone size, as once, few, many or a class for expanded clones.

j_gene,abundance,v_gene,d_gene,CDR3aa,CDR3nt
TRBJ2-2,NA,TRBV7-9,TRBD2,CASSFRLAVRGTGELFF,TGTGCCAGCAGCTTTCGGCTAGCGGTGCGGGGCACCGGGGAGCTGTTTTTT
TRBJ1-1,once,TRBV7-9,NA,CASSLDRMNTEAFF,TGTGCCAGCAGCTTAGACAGGATGAACACTGAAGCTTTCTTT
TRBJ2-3,NA,TRBV5-1,TRBD2,CASSFGTSGGTDTQYF,TGCGCCAGCAGCTTCGGGACTAGCGGGGGCACAGATACGCAGTATTTT
TRBJ1-2,NA,TRBV7-9,TRBD1,CASSSPDREGNGYTF,TGTGCCAGCAGCTCCCCCGACAGGGAAGGAAATGGCTACACCTTC
TRBJ2-2,NA,TRBV4-3,NA,CASSQGITGSANTGELFF,TGCGCCAGCAGCCAAGGGATAACAGGCTCAGCGAACACCGGGGAGCTGTTTTTT
TRBJ1-4,NA,TRBV6-1,NA,CASSIRVDEKLFF,TGTGCCAGCAGTATAAGGGTAGATGAAAAACTGTTTTTT
TRBJ1-3,NA,TRBV9,NA,CASSYQSSGNTIYF,TGTGCCAGCAGTTACCAGAGCTCTGGAAACACCATATATTTT
TRBJ2-1,NA,TRBV5-4,NA,CASSRDPLNEQFF,TGTGCCAGCAGCCGGGACCCCCTAAATGAGCAGTTCTTC
TRBJ2-3,NA,TRBV5-1,TRBD2,CASSTVRGRGTDTQYF,TGCGCCAGCAGCACAGTCCGCGGGAGGGGGACAGATACGCAGTATTTT
TRBJ1-1,NA,TRBV5-1,NA,CASSLAGPWDTEAFF,TGCGCCAGCAGCTTGGCCGGGCCCTGGGACACTGAAGCTTTCTTT
TRBJ1-4,NA,TRBV19,NA,CASSTRTVLTNEKLFF,TGTGCCAGTAGTACCCGGACTGTACTCACTAATGAAAAACTGTTTTTT
TRBJ1-5,NA,TRBV27,NA,CASSSERGLNQPQHF,TGTGCCAGCAGTTCGGAGAGGGGCCTCAATCAGCCCCAGCATTTT
TRBJ1-5,NA,TRBV30,TRBD1,CAWDRGGQPQHF,TGTGCCTGGGACAGGGGGGGCCAGCCCCAGCATTTT
TRBJ2-7,once,TRBV4-1,NA,CASSQGGLAIGEQYF,TGCGCCAGCAGCCAAGGAGGCCTAGCGATCGGCGAGCAGTACTTC
TRBJ2-3,NA,TRBV9,TRBD2,CASSSSDGRKTDTQYF,TGTGCCAGCAGCTCTAGCGACGGGAGGAAGACAGATACGCAGTATTTT
TRBJ1-1,NA,TRBV5-1,TRBD1,CASSWDREGDEAFF,TGCGCCAGCAGCTGGGACAGGGAAGGGGATGAAGCTTTCTTT